A selection of T cell receptor beta chains follows, all from one sample in a study of sequential checkpoint blockade in melanoma. TCRdb's copy holds only in-frame clones and misses some; the assay was immunoSEQ multiplex PCR. The table has 20,000 or so clones, around 70% seen once. The starting material was CD8+ T cells sorted from blood (inferred from file names), obtained from a patient given nivolumab and ipilimumab in sequence. These receptor sequences come from a human donor with melanoma. Each CDR3 is given with its conserved first and last residue. A D gene is named only where the DNA matches it firmly. Some rows mark clone size as missing; the rest say once, few, many or name a class of expanded clone.

cdr3_aa cdr3_nt clone_size j_call v_call d_call
CASSPGGAGETQYF TGTGCCAGCAGCCCCGGGGGGGCAGGGGAGACCCAGTACTTC - TRBJ2-5 TRBV4-2 TRBD2
CASSWEGWEAEVGNTQYF TGTGCCAGCAGCTGGGAGGGTTGGGAGGCGGAGGTGGGTAATACGCAGTATTTT once TRBJ2-3 TRBV5-4 TRBD2
CASSRSDGHEAFF TGTGCCAGCAGCCGTTCCGATGGGCATGAAGCTTTCTTT - TRBJ1-1 TRBV13 -
CASREGVFEAVSNQPQHF TGTGCCAGCAGGGAAGGGGTGTTCGAGGCGGTGAGCAATCAGCCCCAGCATTTT - TRBJ1-5 TRBV2 -
CASSPMTGRDTEAFF TGCGCCAGCAGCCCGATGACAGGGCGGGACACTGAAGCTTTCTTT - TRBJ1-1 TRBV5-1 TRBD1
CASSDTGGNYGYTF TGTGCCAGCAGTGATACAGGGGGAAACTATGGCTACACCTTC - TRBJ1-2 TRBV27 TRBD1
CASSIPGQNTGELFF TGTGCCAGCAGTATACCGGGACAGAACACCGGGGAGCTGTTTTTT few TRBJ2-2 TRBV2 -
CAISDIGATNQPQHF TGTGCCATCAGTGATATAGGGGCTACGAATCAGCCCCAGCATTTT - TRBJ1-5 TRBV10-3 -
CASTPDNSYEQYF TGCGCCAGCACCCCGGACAACTCCTACGAGCAGTACTTC once TRBJ2-7 TRBV5-1 -
CASSGTGELFF TGTGCCAGCAGCGGCACCGGGGAGCTGTTTTTT - TRBJ2-2 TRBV27 -
CASSAAAGTDTQYF TGTGCCAGCAGCGCGGCCGCGGGCACAGATACGCAGTATTTT once TRBJ2-3 TRBV7-9 -
CASSSDESGTTEAFF TGTGCCAGCAGCTCCGACGAATCAGGGACAACTGAAGCTTTCTTT - TRBJ1-1 TRBV7-9 -
CASRDSRTGRYEQYF TGTGCCAGCAGGGACTCACGGACAGGGAGGTACGAGCAGTACTTC few TRBJ2-7 TRBV6-1 TRBD1
CASSFDSSYNSPLHF TGTGCCAGCAGTTTCGACAGCTCCTATAATTCACCCCTCCACTTT - TRBJ1-6 TRBV27 -
CASSLSGLAGTYEQYF TGTGCCAGCAGCTTATCCGGACTAGCGGGTACCTACGAGCAGTACTTC - TRBJ2-7 TRBV7-9 TRBD2
CASSALAVPDNNEQFF TGTGCCAGCAGCGCACTAGCGGTACCTGATAACAATGAGCAGTTCTTC - TRBJ2-1 TRBV11-3 TRBD2
CASSAGQGTSPLHF TGTGCCAGCAGCGCGGGACAGGGGACTTCACCCCTCCACTTT - TRBJ1-6 TRBV5-6 TRBD1
CASSSATVSYSNQPQHF TGTGCCAGCAGCTCCGCAACAGTAAGCTATAGCAATCAGCCCCAGCATTTT once TRBJ1-5 TRBV7-2 -
CASRQGIGYYGYTF TGTGCCAGCCGACAGGGGATCGGTTACTATGGCTACACCTTC - TRBJ1-2 TRBV28 TRBD1
CASRPGEEETQYF TGTGCCAGCAGACCTGGAGAGGAAGAGACCCAGTACTTC - TRBJ2-5 TRBV5-4 -
CASRVTQRGFQPQHF TGTGCCAGTAGGGTCACCCAGAGGGGGTTTCAGCCCCAGCATTTT - TRBJ1-5 TRBV19 -
CSVEGGRVDTEAFF TGCAGCGTTGAGGGCGGCAGGGTCGACACTGAAGCTTTCTTT - TRBJ1-1 TRBV29-1 -
CASSLAGAEAFF TGTGCCAGCAGTTTGGCAGGCGCTGAAGCTTTCTTT - TRBJ1-1 TRBV28 -
CASSQQGGDQETQYF TGCGCCAGCAGCCAACAGGGAGGGGATCAAGAGACCCAGTACTTC - TRBJ2-5 TRBV4-1 TRBD2
CASSPGTLAKNIQYF TGTGCCAGCAGCCCGGGGACTCTAGCCAAAAACATTCAGTACTTC - TRBJ2-4 TRBV13 -
CASSSRTAYYGYTF TGTGCCAGCAGTTCCCGGACAGCTTACTATGGCTACACCTTC - TRBJ1-2 TRBV27 -
CSVEKGTSGYTF TGCAGCGTTGAAAAGGGGACTTCTGGCTACACCTTC - TRBJ1-2 TRBV29-1 -
CASSQTGNPGYTF TGCGCCAGCAGCCAAACAGGGAATCCCGGCTACACCTTC - TRBJ1-2 TRBV4-1 -
CASEGDTGELFF TGTGCCAGCGAAGGAGACACCGGGGAGCTGTTTTTT - TRBJ2-2 TRBV6-5 -
CASSDRDRGFQTQYF TGTGCCAGCAGTGATCGGGACAGGGGGTTTCAGACCCAGTACTTC - TRBJ2-5 TRBV25-1 TRBD1
CASSLIAGGPGTNEQFF TGCGCCAGCAGCTTGATAGCGGGGGGGCCGGGGACCAATGAGCAGTTCTTC - TRBJ2-1 TRBV5-1 TRBD2
CASSYSGQGYSPLHF TGTGCCAGCAGTTACTCGGGACAGGGGTATTCACCCCTCCACTTT few TRBJ1-6 TRBV10-3 TRBD1
CAINYGGASPLHF TGTGCCATCAATTACGGGGGTGCTTCACCCCTCCACTTT - TRBJ1-6 TRBV10-3 -
CASSGTAQNQPQHF TGTGCCAGCTCTGGGACAGCTCAGAATCAGCCCCAGCATTTT - TRBJ1-5 TRBV6-1 TRBD1
CASSYNSDEQFF TGTGCCAGCAGTTATAACTCGGATGAGCAGTTCTTC - TRBJ2-1 TRBV7-9 -
CASSQGYQPQHF TGTGCCAGTAGTCAGGGGTATCAGCCCCAGCATTTT - TRBJ1-5 TRBV19 -
CASSLTQGGNQPQHF TGTGCCAGCAGTTTAACGCAGGGCGGCAATCAGCCCCAGCATTTT - TRBJ1-5 TRBV27 -
CASSVQGHSDSPLHF TGTGCCAGCAGCGTTCAGGGGCACTCTGATTCACCCCTCCACTTT once TRBJ1-6 TRBV9 -
CASSQEQGYEQYF TGTGCCAGCAGCCAAGAACAGGGCTACGAGCAGTACTTC - TRBJ2-7 TRBV4-1 -
CASSGVEGELDEQFF TGTGCCAGCAGCGGCGTTGAGGGGGAGTTGGATGAGCAGTTCTTC - TRBJ2-1 TRBV2 -
CASSDGSGANVLTF TGTGCCAGCAGTGACGGCTCTGGGGCCAACGTCCTGACTTTC - TRBJ2-6 TRBV6-1 -